Listed below are T cell receptor beta chains from one sample, sequenced in a study of T cells after yellow fever vaccination. Using its own MiXCR run on the 5' RACE reads, TCRdb lists one record per CDR3 protein. The table shows 250,000 to 350,000 distinct CDR3 sequences, with 6.8% occurring only once. The sample in question was PBMCs, obtained more than 40 days after the first yellow fever vaccination. The receptors here all came from a man younger than 30 who received the YFV17D yellow fever vaccine. Both conserved end residues are part of each CDR3. A D gene is named only where the DNA matches it firmly. The size of a clone is reported for some rows only, either as once, few or many, or as a class for expanded clones.

. TRBJ1-5 TRBV20-1 few TGCAGTGCTAGATACTCAGTAGGGCAGCCCCAGCATTTT CSARYSVGQPQHF
. TRBJ1-4 TRBV23-1 . TGCGCCAGCACCACACCGATCTCCGGGAGGGATAATGAAAAACTGTTTTTT CASTTPISGRDNEKLFF
. TRBJ2-3 TRBV29-1 few TGCAGCGTTGAACTATGGGGTCCTTCAGATACGCAGTATTTT CSVELWGPSDTQYF
. TRBJ2-5 TRBV2 few TGTGCCAGCAGTGAGGTCTCCGTGCAGACCCAGTACTTC CASSEVSVQTQYF
. TRBJ1-2 TRBV7-9 many TGTGCCAGCAGCCCGACAGGTTATGGCTACACCTTC CASSPTGYGYTF
. TRBJ1-5 TRBV5-1 many TGCGCCAGCAGCTTGGACGGGGGAGACAATCAGCCCCAGCATTTT CASSLDGGDNQPQHF
. TRBJ1-1 TRBV5-1 . TGCGCCAGCAGCTTTTTTGACGGGAACACTGAAGCTTTCTTT CASSFFDGNTEAFF
. TRBJ2-3 TRBV20-1 few TGCAGTGCTGTAGAAGGGGCGAGCACAGATACGCAGTATTTT CSAVEGASTDTQYF
TRBD2 TRBJ2-5 TRBV12-3/TRBV12-4 few TGTGCCAGCGGCGGGACTAGCGGGGGAGAGACCCAGTACTTC CASGGTSGGETQYF
TRBD1 TRBJ1-2 TRBV4-3 few TGCGCCAGCAGCCCCTCCTCCGGGACAGGGAACTATAACTATGGCTACACCTTC CASSPSSGTGNYNYGYTF
TRBD2 TRBJ2-7 TRBV7-6 . TGTGCCAGCAGCTTAGGTCGGGGGGCCTACGAGCAGTACTTC CASSLGRGAYEQYF
. TRBJ2-7 TRBV5-1 many TGCGCCAGCAGCTTTGGGGCTACCTACGAGCAGTACTTC CASSFGATYEQYF
TRBD2 TRBJ2-3 TRBV19 few TGTGCCAGTAGGTCGGGGGGGGCCCCAGATACGCAGTATTTT CASRSGGAPDTQYF
. TRBJ2-2 TRBV10-3 many TGTGCCATCAGTGAGTCGTGGAGGAACACCGGGGAGCTGTTTTTT CAISESWRNTGELFF
. TRBJ1-5 TRBV6-1 . TGTGCCAGCAGGAAAAATCAGCCCCAGCATTTT CASRKNQPQHF
. TRBJ2-7 TRBV6-2/TRBV6-3 many TGTGCCAGCAGTTCCCGGACGGACTCCTACGAGCAGTACTTC CASSSRTDSYEQYF
. TRBJ2-3 TRBV2 few TGTGCCAGCACAGGGGCGCGGACAGATACGCAGTATTTT CASTGARTDTQYF
. TRBJ2-7 TRBV12-3/TRBV12-4 many TGTGCCAGCAGTTTGGGACTGACCTACGAGCAGTACTTC CASSLGLTYEQYF
. TRBJ2-1 TRBV30 few TGTGCCTGGAGTGTATGGGGGCTGGTCAATGAGCAGTTCTTC CAWSVWGLVNEQFF
. TRBJ2-3 TRBV29-1 . TGCAGCGTCACAGGGTTAGGCACAGATACGCAGTATTTT CSVTGLGTDTQYF
TRBD1 TRBJ2-1 TRBV19 few TGTGCCAGTAGTATAGATCAGGGACAGGGACCCTACAATGAGCAGTTCTTC CASSIDQGQGPYNEQFF
. TRBJ1-6 TRBV5-1 few TGCGCCAGCAGCTCCACCGCCAGGGATAATTCACCCCTCCACTTT CASSSTARDNSPLHF
. TRBJ1-4 TRBV15 . TGTGCCACCAACTCGGACAGAGGAGGAGAAAAACTGTTTTTT CATNSDRGGEKLFF
. TRBJ2-1 TRBV28 . TGTGCCAGCAGGGCCCCCGACATTGACAATGAGCAGTTCTTC CASRAPDIDNEQFF
TRBD1 TRBJ2-2 TRBV7-8 . TGTGCCAGCAGCTTGATACCGGGACAGGAATACACCGGGGAGCTGTTTTTT CASSLIPGQEYTGELFF
. TRBJ2-6 TRBV12-3/TRBV12-4 . TGTGCCAGCAGGTCCCGGGCCCGGGCTGGGGCCAACGTCCTGACTTTC CASRSRARAGANVLTF
. TRBJ2-1 TRBV20-1 many TGCAGTGCTAGGGAGTATGGCTCCTACAATGAGCAGTTCTTC CSAREYGSYNEQFF
. TRBJ1-5 TRBV6-1 . TGTGCCAGCAGGCCCCCGGGCGGACACAATCAGCCCCAGCATTTT CASRPPGGHNQPQHF
. TRBJ2-2 TRBV28 few TGTGCCAGCAGTTTATATCCGGGGAGGACCGGGGAGCTGTTTTTT CASSLYPGRTGELFF
. TRBJ1-5 TRBV20-1 few TGCAGTGCTAGACCAGGGGCGGTTAATCAGCCCCAGCATTTT CSARPGAVNQPQHF
TRBD2 TRBJ2-1 TRBV10-3 . TGTGCCATCAGTGCGGGGCTAGCGGGGGGCATCGCCCAGTTCTTC CAISAGLAGGIAQFF
. TRBJ1-1 TRBV6-1 many TGTGCCAGCAGAACACGGGTGAACACTGAAGCTTTCTTT CASRTRVNTEAFF
. TRBJ2-1 TRBV20-1 few TGCAGTGCTAGTCTGATCGGCAATGAGCAGTTCTTC CSASLIGNEQFF
TRBD1 TRBJ2-1 TRBV7-3 few TGTGCCAGCAGCTCGCTGAATGCCAGGGGGAAAGGCTACAATGAGCAGTTCTTC CASSSLNARGKGYNEQFF
. TRBJ2-3 TRBV24-1 many TGTGCCACCAGTGAACCGGGACTTACTAGCACAGATACGCAGTATTTT CATSEPGLTSTDTQYF
. TRBJ2-3 TRBV20-1 . TGCAGTGCCGCTACCCCCGGGGACGTCACAGATACGCAGTATTTT CSAATPGDVTDTQYF
. TRBJ1-4 TRBV5-8 few TGTGCCAGCAGCCTGGGTTCGGCAGGCTTAAACGAAAAACTGTTTTTT CASSLGSAGLNEKLFF
. TRBJ1-4 TRBV6-5 few TGTGCCAGCAGTTACATAGACAGCGATAATGAAAAACTGTTTTTT CASSYIDSDNEKLFF
TRBD2 TRBJ2-5 TRBV20-1 . TGCAGTGCTAGAGATGGACTAGTGGGGACCCAGTACTTC CSARDGLVGTQYF
. TRBJ2-7 TRBV7-9 few TGTGCCAGCAGCAGGGACCACGAGCAGTACTTC CASSRDHEQYF
. TRBJ2-1 TRBV6-2/TRBV6-3 many TGTGCCAGCAGTTACCTATCTCCAGCGTACAATGAGCAGTTCTTC CASSYLSPAYNEQFF
TRBD1 TRBJ2-3 TRBV11-2 few TGTGCCAGCAGTCACGGACAGGGGGCTGTGACAGATACGCAGTATTTT CASSHGQGAVTDTQYF
. TRBJ2-2 TRBV10-3 few TGTGCCATCAGTGAGGGACAACCTGGGACCGGGGAGCTGTTTTTT CAISEGQPGTGELFF
TRBD1 TRBJ1-2 TRBV10-3 . TGTGCCATCAGTACAGGGGGCAACTATGGCTACACCTTC CAISTGGNYGYTF
. TRBJ2-6 TRBV12-3/TRBV12-4 . TGTGCCAGCAGTTTGGCACTTGGGGCCAACGTCCTGACTTTC CASSLALGANVLTF
. TRBJ1-5 TRBV18 few TGTGCCAGCTCCCAACAGTATAGCAATCAGCCCCAGCATTTT CASSQQYSNQPQHF
TRBD2 TRBJ2-1 TRBV4-2 . TGTGCCAGCAGCCCGGGACTAGCGGGGGGTTTTGAGCAGTTCTTC CASSPGLAGGFEQFF
. TRBJ1-4 TRBV29-1 . TGCAGCGTTGAGGGACACGGAACGAATGAAAAACTGTTTTTT CSVEGHGTNEKLFF